This T cell receptor beta chain stems from a study of identical twins (dated by TCRdb to the mid-2010s). For the study in its entirety: To test whether fetal clonotypes persist, the study used deep sequencing on TCR alpha and beta repertoires from monozygotic twins, unrelated adults of various ages, and cord blood. Replicate twin experiments were performed at different times using different library preparation protocols to rule out contamination.

Library preparation employed 5' RACE. This sample was sequenced with an Illumina HiSeq 2000. A universal primer binding site was added through template switching, and the final cDNA carried a unique molecular identifier so that TCR cDNA molecules could be counted accurately. First-strand cDNA for TCR alpha and beta chains was synthesized from specific primers in the conserved constant-segment region. To control for contamination, each cDNA library was double barcoded with a SMART-Mk sample barcode plus Illumina barcodes. TruSeq adapter sequences and Illumina sample barcodes were added in two successive PCR steps. The TCR alpha and beta cDNA libraries were sequenced on the Illumina HiSeq platform using custom primers. In the authors' own workflow: Raw reads were processed with MiGEC to extract unique molecular identifiers, and MiXCR was used to determine CDR3 positions. For each individual, recombination models were inferred using an EM algorithm with the repgenHMM and IGoR tools. Shared clonotypes were analyzed with the tcR package in R, and sharing was normalized by the product of cloneset sizes. Out-of-frame nonproductive sequences were analyzed to study raw recombination free of thymic and clonal selection effects. TCRdb reprocessing: public reads trimmed at Q25 with fastp, clones called with MiXCR, in-frame beta chains kept. A single entry per CDR3 protein holds the most common genes and DNA from its merged rows. TCRdb, not the authors, supplied the V and J calls. The sample profile shows about 790,000 distinct CDR3 sequences; about 20% of them were found once. Together, the top ten hold roughly 13% of the sample.

The junction shows trimming of 6 bases on V and 8 bases on J, plus 11 bases between the germline ends. Reading from cysteine to phenylalanine, the CDR3 counts 13 amino acids. The retained sequence is limited to the CDR3, 39 bases, with the frame set at the first base. All donors were healthy Caucasians. Three pairs of female monozygotic twins, all aged 18 to 29 years, made up the twin cohort. RNA for TCR libraries was isolated from peripheral blood mononuclear cells. The sample holds a few counts of this clonotype. Its antigen is still unknown. No base quality values were provided; no much bigger clone lies one nucleotide off. Broader findings and caveats from the paper: Invariant T cells such as MAIT and iNKT could partly confound zero-insertion analyses, although diverse VJ usage argued against such confounding for most clonotypes. Out-of-frame TCR alpha sequences shared between twins showed an excess of low generation-probability sequences compared with coincidental sharing between unrelated individuals. Abundant cord blood beta clonotypes carried fewer insertions; young adult naive repertoires showed a weaker similar trend, while memory repertoires showed none. Conclusions relied on cross-sectional statistical analysis, since the same donors could not be followed over many years. Recombination models systematically underestimated out-of-frame TCR alpha sharing in monozygotic twins but agreed with sharing between unrelated individuals. The excess sharing between twins in beta out-of-frame sequences was weaker because fewer shared sequences reduced the signal-to-noise ratio.

The sample also formed part of further work on T cells expressing NK-cell markers. As the second paper documents: TCR beta-chain repertoires were profiled in sorted CD3+CD56+NKG2C+, CD3+CD56+NKG2C- and CD3+CD56-NKG2C+ T-cell subsets from several donors. Seven of the eight sequenced donors were HCMV-seropositive and one was HCMV-seronegative. In several experiments an anti-gammadeltaTCR antibody was added to restrict sorting to alphabetaTCR-expressing T cells. In six donors, the dominant CD3+CD56+NKG2C+ clonotypes were found to rank among the top 10 CD8+ clonotypes and to make up 1.0-7.0% of CD8+ T cells. Those dominant clonotypes were again the most abundant among CD3+CD56-NKG2C+ cells in a handful of donors, at roughly 25-65%. It remained unclear whether the expanded NKG2C-expressing T cell clones were specific for HCMV antigens. Randomly selected healthy volunteers, three men and five women, were used as the eight sequenced donors. A commercial ELISA kit detecting HCMV-specific IgG in serum was used to determine HCMV serostatus. Bulk peripheral blood T-cell repertoires were additionally sequenced from unsorted PBMC for over 5 donors. MIGEC handled demultiplexing of the reads and grouping by UMI, while MiTCR was used to assemble and quantify clonotypes. To exclude erroneous sequences, only TCR cDNA sequences supported by at least two reads were retained. Downstream repertoire analysis used the tcR package, and clonotypes were matched across fractions by CDR3 nucleotide sequence plus V segment. VDJmatch was used to annotate antigen specificity against VDJdb, with one amino acid substitution allowed in CDR3.

The chain couples TRBV12-3 or TRBV12-4 to TRBJ1-6; matching of 6 bases hints at TRBD1 as the D gene. The sample comprised PBMCs. This TCR derives from a woman aged 18-35 years in good health. The encoded CDR3 is CASSPRQDSPLHF. The DNA reads as follows: TGTGCCAGCAGCCCCCGACAGGATTCACCCCTCCACTTT.